This TCR beta chain was documented in a study of identical twins. Notes on the study in general: The degree of excess twin sharing was weaker in beta out-of-frame sequences. Memory repertoires showed no such pattern, whereas abundant cord blood beta clonotypes carried fewer insertions.

This clonotype was seen a few times. Antigen unknown. TCRdb processed the 5' RACE reads anew with MiXCR; each CDR3 protein has one entry. Of about 550,000 distinct CDR3 sequences in the sample, under 25% are singletons; the top ten hold approximately 0.5%. Per the germline V gene, CDR1 is ENHRY and CDR2 is SYGVKD. CDR3 size: 15 residues. The junction had 9 bases not matched to a gene; V was cut back by 4 bases and J by 4 bases. The sample was also linked to a second study, of yellow fever vaccine responses in identical twins.

Sequenced input: CD4+ T cells sorted from blood. The chain carries TRBV10-3 and TRBJ2-5, with 7 bases matching TRBD1. This TCR was recovered from a woman younger than 35 in good health. CDR3 in amino acids: CAISATGQSRETQYF. CDR3 DNA: TGTGCCATCAGTGCGACAGGGCAATCGCGAGAGACCCAGTACTTC.